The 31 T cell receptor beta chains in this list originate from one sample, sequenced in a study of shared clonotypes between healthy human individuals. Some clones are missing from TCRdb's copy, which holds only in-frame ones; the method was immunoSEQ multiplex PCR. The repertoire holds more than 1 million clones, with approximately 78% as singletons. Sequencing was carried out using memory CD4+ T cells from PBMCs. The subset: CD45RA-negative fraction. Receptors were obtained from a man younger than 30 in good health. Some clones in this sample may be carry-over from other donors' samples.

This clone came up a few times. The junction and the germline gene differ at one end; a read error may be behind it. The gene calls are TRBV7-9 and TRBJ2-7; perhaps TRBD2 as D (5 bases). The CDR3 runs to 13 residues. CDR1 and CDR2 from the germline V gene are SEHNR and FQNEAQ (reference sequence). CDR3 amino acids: CASSPGPSERRDF. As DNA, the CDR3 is TGTGCCAGCTCCCCTGGTCCCTCCGAGAGGCGGGACTTC. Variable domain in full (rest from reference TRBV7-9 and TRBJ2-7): DTGVSQNPRHKITKRGQNVTFRCDPISEHNRLYWYRQTLGQGPEFLTYFQNEAQLEKSRLLSDRFSAERPKGSFSTLEIQRTEQGDSAMYLCASSPGPSERRDFGPGTRLTVT.

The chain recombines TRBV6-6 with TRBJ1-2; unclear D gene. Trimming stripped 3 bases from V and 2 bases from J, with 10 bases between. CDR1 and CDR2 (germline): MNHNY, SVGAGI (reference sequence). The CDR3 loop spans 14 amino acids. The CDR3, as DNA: TGTGCCAGCAGTTATCCCGTGGTAAACTATGGCTACACCTTC. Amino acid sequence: CASSYPVVNYGYTF.

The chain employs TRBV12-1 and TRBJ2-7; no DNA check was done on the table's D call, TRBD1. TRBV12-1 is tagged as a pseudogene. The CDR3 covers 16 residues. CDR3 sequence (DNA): TGTGCCAGCAGCTTCCTTCCGGGACAGCCCTCCTACGAGCAGTACTTC. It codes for CASSFLPGQPSYEQYF.

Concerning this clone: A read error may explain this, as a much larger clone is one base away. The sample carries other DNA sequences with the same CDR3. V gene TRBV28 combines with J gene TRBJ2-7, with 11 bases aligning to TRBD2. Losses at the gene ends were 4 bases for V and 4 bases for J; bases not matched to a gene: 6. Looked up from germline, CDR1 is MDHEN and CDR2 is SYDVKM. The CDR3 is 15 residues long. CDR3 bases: TGTGCCAGCAGTTCATTAGCGGGAGGGCCGTACGAGCAGTACTTC. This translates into CASSSLAGGPYEQYF.

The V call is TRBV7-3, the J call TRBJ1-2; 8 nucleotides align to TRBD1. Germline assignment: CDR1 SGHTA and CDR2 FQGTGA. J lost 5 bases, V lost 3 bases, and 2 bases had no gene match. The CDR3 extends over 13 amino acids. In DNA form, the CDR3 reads TGTGCCAGCAGCTTTAGGACAGGGTATGGCTACACCTTC. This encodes CASSFRTGYGYTF.

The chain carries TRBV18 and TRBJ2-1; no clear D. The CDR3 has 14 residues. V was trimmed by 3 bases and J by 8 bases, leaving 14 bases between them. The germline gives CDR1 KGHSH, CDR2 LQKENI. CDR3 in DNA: TGTGCCAGCTCACCGTGGCCCAGTGATGATGAGCAGTTCTTC. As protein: CASSPWPSDDEQFF.

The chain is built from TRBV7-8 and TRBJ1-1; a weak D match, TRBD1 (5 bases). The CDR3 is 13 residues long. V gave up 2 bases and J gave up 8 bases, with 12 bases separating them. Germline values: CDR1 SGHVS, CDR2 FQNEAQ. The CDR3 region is CASSLSGTGEAFF. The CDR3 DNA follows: TGTGCCAGCAGCTTAAGCGGGACCGGCGAAGCTTTCTTT.

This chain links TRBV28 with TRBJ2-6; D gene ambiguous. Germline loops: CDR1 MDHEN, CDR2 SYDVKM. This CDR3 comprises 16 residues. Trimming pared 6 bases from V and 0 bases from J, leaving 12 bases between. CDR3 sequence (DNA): TGTGCCAGCAGGCGGACGGGTTTCTCTGGGGCCAACGTCCTGACTTTC. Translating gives CASRRTGFSGANVLTF.

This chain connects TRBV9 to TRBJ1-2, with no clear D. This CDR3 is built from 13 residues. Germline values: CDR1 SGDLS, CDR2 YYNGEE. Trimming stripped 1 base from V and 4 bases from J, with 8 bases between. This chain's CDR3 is CASSVREFYGYTF. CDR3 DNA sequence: TGTGCCAGCAGCGTAAGGGAGTTCTATGGCTACACCTTC. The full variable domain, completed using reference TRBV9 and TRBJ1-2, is DSGVTQTPKHLITATGQRVTLRCSPRSGDLSVYWYQQSLDQGLQFLIQYYNGEERAKGNILERFSAQQFPDLHSELNLSSLELGDSALYFCASSVREFYGYTFGSGTRLTVV.

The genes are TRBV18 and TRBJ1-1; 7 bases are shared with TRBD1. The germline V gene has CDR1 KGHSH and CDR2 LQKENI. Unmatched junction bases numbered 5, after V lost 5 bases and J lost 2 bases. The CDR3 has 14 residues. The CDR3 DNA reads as TGTGCCAGCTCAGCCAACAGGGGAAACACTGAAGCTTTCTTT. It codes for CASSANRGNTEAFF.

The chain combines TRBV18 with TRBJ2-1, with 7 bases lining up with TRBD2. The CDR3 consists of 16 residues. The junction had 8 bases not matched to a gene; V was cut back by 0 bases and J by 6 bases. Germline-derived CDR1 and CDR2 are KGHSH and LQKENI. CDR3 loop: CASSPPGVTSFNEQFF. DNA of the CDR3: TGTGCCAGCTCACCACCGGGGGTGACTAGCTTCAATGAGCAGTTCTTC.

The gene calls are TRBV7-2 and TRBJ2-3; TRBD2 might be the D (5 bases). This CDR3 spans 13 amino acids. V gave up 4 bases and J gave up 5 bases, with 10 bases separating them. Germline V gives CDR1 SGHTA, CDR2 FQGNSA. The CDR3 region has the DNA TGTGCCAGCAGCTCCCGACTAAGAGATACGCAGTATTTT. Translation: CASSSRLRDTQYF.

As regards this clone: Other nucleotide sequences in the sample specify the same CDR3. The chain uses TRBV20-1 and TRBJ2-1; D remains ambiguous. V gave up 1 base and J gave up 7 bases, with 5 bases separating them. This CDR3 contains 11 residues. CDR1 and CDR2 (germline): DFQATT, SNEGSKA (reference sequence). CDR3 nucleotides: TGCAGTGCTAGAGGTGGAAATGAGCAGTTCTTC. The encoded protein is CSARGGNEQFF.

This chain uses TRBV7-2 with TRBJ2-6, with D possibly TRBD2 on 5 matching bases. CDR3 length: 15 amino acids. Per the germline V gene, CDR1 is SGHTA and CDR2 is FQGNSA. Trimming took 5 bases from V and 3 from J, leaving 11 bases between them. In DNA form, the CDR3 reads TGTGCCAGCAGCCCTACTGGAGGTGGGGCCAACGTCCTGACTTTC. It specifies CASSPTGGGANVLTF.

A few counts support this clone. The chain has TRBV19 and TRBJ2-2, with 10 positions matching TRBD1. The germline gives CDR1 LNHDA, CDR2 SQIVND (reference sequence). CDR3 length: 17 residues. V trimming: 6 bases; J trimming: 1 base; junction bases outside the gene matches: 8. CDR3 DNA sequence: TGTGCCAGTAGGCCGGGACAGGGGAGGGGGAACACCGGGGAGCTGTTTTTT. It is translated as CASRPGQGRGNTGELFF.

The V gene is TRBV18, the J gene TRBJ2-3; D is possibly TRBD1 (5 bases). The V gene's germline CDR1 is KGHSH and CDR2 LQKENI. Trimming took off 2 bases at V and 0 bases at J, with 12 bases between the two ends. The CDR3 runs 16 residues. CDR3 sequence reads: CASSPFRQSSTDTQYF. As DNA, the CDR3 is TGTGCCAGCTCACCATTTCGACAGAGTAGCACAGATACGCAGTATTTT.

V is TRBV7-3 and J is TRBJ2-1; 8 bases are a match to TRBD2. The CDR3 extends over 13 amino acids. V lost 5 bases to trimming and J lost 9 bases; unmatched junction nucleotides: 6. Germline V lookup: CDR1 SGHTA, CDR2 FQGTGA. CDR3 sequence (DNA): TGTGCCAGCAGCCGAGGAGCGGGAGCTGAGCAGTTCTTC. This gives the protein CASSRGAGAEQFF.

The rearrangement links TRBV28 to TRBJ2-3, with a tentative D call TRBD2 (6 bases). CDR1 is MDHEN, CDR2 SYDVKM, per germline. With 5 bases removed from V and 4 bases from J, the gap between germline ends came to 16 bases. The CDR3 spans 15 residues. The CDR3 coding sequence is TGTGCCAGCAGTCGACGGGGGATGGCCCCAGATACGCAGTATTTT. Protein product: CASSRRGMAPDTQYF.

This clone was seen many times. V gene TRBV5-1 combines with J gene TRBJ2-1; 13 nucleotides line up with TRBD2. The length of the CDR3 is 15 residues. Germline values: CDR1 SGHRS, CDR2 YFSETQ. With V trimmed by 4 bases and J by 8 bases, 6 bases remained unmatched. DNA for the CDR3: TGCGCCAGCAGCGCTGGACTAGCGGGAGACTATGAGCAGTTCTTC. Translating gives CASSAGLAGDYEQFF.

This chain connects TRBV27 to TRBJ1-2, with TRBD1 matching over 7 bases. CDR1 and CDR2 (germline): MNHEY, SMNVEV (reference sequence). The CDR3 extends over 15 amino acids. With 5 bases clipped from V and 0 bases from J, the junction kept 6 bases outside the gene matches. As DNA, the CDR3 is TGTGCCAGCAGTCGACAGGGTGATGCTAACTATGGCTACACCTTC. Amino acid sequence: CASSRQGDANYGYTF.

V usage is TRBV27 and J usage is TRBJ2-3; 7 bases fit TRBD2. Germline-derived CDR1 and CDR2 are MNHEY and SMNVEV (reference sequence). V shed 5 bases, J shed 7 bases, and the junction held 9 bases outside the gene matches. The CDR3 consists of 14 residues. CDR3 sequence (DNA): TGTGCCAGCAGTCTGCGGTGGGGGGGAAATACGCAGTATTTT. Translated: CASSLRWGGNTQYF.

CDR3 region: CASSPGQGSNQPQHF. CDR3 DNA sequence: TGTGCCAGCAGCCCAGGACAGGGCAGCAATCAGCCCCAGCATTTT. The chain has TRBV9 and TRBJ1-5; 8 positions agree with TRBD1. CDR1 and CDR2 from the germline V gene are SGDLS and YYNGEE. V trimming: 4 bases; J trimming: 1 base; junction bases outside the gene matches: 4. The CDR3 length is 15 residues.

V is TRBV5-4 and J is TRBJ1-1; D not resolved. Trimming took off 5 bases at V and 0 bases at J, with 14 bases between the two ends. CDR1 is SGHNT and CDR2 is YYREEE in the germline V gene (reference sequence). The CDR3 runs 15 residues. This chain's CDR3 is CASSRREDLNTEAFF. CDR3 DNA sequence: TGTGCCAGCAGTCGAAGAGAAGATTTGAACACTGAAGCTTTCTTT.

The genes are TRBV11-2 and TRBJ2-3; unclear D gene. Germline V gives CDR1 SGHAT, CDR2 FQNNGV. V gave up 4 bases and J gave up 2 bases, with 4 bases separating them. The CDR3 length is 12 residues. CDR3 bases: TGTGCCAGCAGCTCAGACACAGATACGCAGTATTTT. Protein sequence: CASSSDTDTQYF.

CDR3 region: CASSIETSGTYTDTQYF. CDR3 coding DNA: TGTGCCAGTAGTATAGAAACTAGCGGGACGTACACAGATACGCAGTATTTT. The chain is built from TRBV19 and TRBJ2-3; 10 bases line up with TRBD2. The trim removed 0 bases at V and 2 bases at J, leaving 5 bases unmatched. CDR1 is LNHDA and CDR2 is SQIVND in the germline V gene (reference sequence). This CDR3 spans 17 amino acids.

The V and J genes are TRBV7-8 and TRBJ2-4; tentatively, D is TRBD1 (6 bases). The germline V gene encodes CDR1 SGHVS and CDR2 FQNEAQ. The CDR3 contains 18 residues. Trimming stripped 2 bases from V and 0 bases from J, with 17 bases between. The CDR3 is CASSLLLGQGTAKNIQYF. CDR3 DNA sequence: TGTGCCAGCAGCTTACTTTTGGGGCAGGGGACAGCCAAAAACATTCAGTACTTC.

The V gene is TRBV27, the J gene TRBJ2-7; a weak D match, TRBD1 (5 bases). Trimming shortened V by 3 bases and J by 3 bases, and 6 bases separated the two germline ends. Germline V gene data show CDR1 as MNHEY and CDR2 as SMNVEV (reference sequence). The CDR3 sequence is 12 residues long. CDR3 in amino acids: CASSFQGYEQYF. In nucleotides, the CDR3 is TGTGCCAGCAGTTTCCAGGGCTACGAGCAGTACTTC.

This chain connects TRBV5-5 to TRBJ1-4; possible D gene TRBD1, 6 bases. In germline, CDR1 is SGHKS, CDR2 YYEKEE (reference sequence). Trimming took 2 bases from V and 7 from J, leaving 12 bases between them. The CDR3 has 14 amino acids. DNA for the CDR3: TGTGCCAGCAGCTTAACAGGGACTGCTGAAAAACTGTTTTTT. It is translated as CASSLTGTAEKLFF.

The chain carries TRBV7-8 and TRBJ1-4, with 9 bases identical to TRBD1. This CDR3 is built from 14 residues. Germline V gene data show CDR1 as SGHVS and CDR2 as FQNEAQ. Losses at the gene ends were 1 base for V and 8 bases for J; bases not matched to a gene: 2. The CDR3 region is CASSLDRGQEKLFF. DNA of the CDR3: TGTGCCAGCAGCTTAGACAGGGGGCAAGAAAAACTGTTTTTT.

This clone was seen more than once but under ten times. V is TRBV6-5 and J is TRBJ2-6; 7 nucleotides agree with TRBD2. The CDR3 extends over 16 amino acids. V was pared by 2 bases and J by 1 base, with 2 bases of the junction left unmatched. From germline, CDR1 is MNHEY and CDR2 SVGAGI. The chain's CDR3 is CASSYISGSGANVLTF. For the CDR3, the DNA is TGTGCCAGCAGTTACATTAGCGGGTCTGGGGCCAACGTCCTGACTTTC.

CDR3 coding DNA: TGCAGCGTCGCCGGGACACTGACCCAAGAGACCCAGTACTTC. It is translated as CSVAGTLTQETQYF. This chain connects TRBV29-1 to TRBJ2-5, with TRBD1 as a possible D gene (6 bases). Germline V gives CDR1 SQVTM, CDR2 ANQGSEA. This CDR3 comprises 14 residues. V lost 6 bases, J lost 1 base, and 15 bases lay in between.